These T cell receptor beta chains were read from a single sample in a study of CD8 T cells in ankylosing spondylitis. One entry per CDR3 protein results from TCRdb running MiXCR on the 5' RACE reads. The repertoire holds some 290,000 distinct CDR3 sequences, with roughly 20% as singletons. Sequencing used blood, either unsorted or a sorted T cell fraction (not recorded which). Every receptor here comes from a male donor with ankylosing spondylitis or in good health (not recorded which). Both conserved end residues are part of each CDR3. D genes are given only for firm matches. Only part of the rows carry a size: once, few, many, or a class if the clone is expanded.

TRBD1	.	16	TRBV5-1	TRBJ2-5	TGCGCCAGCAGCTCCGGGACAGGGGTCGGGCAAGAGACCCAGTACTTC	CASSSGTGVGQETQYF
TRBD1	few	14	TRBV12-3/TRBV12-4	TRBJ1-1	TGTGCCAGCAGTTTTGGGACAGGGGCGATTTCAGCTTTCTTT	CASSFGTGAISAFF
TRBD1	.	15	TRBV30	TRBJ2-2	TGTGCCTGGAGGGGGACAGGGGTGGAAACCGGGGAGCTGTTTTTT	CAWRGTGVETGELFF
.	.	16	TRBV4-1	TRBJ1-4	TGCGCCAGCAGCCAAAGTCCGGGACAAAGGAATGAAAAACTGTTTTTT	CASSQSPGQRNEKLFF
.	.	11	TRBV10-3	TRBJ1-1	TGTGCCGGAGGCACAGAGACTGAAGCTTTCTTT	CAGGTETEAFF
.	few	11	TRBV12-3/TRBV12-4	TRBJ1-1	TGTGCCAGCAGTCTCCGTGTGGAAGCTTTCTTT	CASSLRVEAFF
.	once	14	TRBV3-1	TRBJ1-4	TGTGCCAGCAGCCAAGGCGGGGAGGATGAAAAACTGTTTTTT	CASSQGGEDEKLFF
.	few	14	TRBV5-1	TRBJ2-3	TGCGCCAGCAGCTTGGCGAACGGCGCAGATACGCAGTATTTT	CASSLANGADTQYF
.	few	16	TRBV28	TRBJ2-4	TGTGCCACTGAGGACGGTGGACACAATAACCGAAACATTCAGTACTTC	CATEDGGHNNRNIQYF
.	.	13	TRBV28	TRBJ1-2	TGTGCCAGCAGTTTATTGGGGATCGTATTTGGCACCTTC	CASSLLGIVFGTF
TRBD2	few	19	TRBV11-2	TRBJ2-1	TGTGCCAGCAGCTTAAGGGCCTTGCGGGGGGAACTCTCCTACAATGAGCAGTTCTTC	CASSLRALRGELSYNEQFF
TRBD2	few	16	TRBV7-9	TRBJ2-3	TGTGCCAGCAGCTTAGTACTAGCGGGAGTGGTAGATACGCAGTATTTT	CASSLVLAGVVDTQYF
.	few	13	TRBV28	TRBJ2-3	TGTGCCAGCACCCTATCTACTGTTGATACGCAGTATTTT	CASTLSTVDTQYF
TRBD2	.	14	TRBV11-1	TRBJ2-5	TGTGCCAGCAGCTTAGGACTAGCGACCGAGACCCAGTACTTC	CASSLGLATETQYF
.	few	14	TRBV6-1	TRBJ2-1	TGTGCCCTACTTCGCCATAGCTCCTACAATGAGCAGTTCTTC	CALLRHSSYNEQFF
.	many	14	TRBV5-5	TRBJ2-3	TGTGCCAGCAGCTTAGGCGGGACCACAGATACGCAGTATTTT	CASSLGGTTDTQYF
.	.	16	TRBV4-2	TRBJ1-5	TGTGCCAGTAGCCAAGATCCAGGGAAATATCAACAGCCCCAGCATTTT	CASSQDPGKYQQPQHF
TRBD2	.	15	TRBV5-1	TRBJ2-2	TGCGCCAGCAGCCTGTCTGTCGGGGGGACCGGGGAGCTGTTTTTT	CASSLSVGGTGELFF
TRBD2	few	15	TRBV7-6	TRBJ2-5	TGTGCCAGCAGCCTCATGACTAGCGAACAAGAGACCCAGTACTTC	CASSLMTSEQETQYF
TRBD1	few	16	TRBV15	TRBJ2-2	TGTGCCACCAGCCCTCGACAGGGTGCGAACACCGGGGAGCTGTTTTTT	CATSPRQGANTGELFF
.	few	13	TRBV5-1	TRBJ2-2	TGCGCCAGCAGAGGTCAGGACACCGGGGAGCTGTTTTTT	CASRGQDTGELFF
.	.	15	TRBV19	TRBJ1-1	TGTGCCAGTAGTGGTTACAGGGTCGAACGGACTGAAGCTTTCTTT	CASSGYRVERTEAFF
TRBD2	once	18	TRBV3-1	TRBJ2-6	TGTGCCTTCAGCCTGGGACTAGCGGCCTTCTCTGGGGCCAACGTCCTGACTTTC	CAFSLGLAAFSGANVLTF
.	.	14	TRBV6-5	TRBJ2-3	TGTGCCAGCAGTTCATTTGCTAGCACAGATACGCAGTATTTT	CASSSFASTDTQYF
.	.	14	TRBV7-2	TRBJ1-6	TGTGCCAGCAGCCCCGCCACCTATAATTCACCCCTCCACTTT	CASSPATYNSPLHF
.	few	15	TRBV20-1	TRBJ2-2	TGCAGTGCTAGAGATTTATCAAGGAACACCGGGGAGCTGTTTTTT	CSARDLSRNTGELFF
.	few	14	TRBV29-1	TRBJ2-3	TGCAGCGTTGTTGGGCCTGGAGAGCGTGATACGCAGTATTTT	CSVVGPGERDTQYF